This TCR beta chain was sequenced during a study of shared clonotypes between healthy human individuals. V was clipped by 4 bases and J by 5 bases; unmatched bases: 12. Germline-derived CDR1 and CDR2 are SGHKS and YYEKEE (reference sequence). This CDR3 has 16 residues. Several immunoSEQ plates held equal portions of the genomic DNA taken from each subset. Repertoires were generated with immunoSEQ multiplex PCR, while TCRdb's copy carries only in-frame clones and drops some. The sample holds about 480,000 clones, 60% to 80% seen once. The specimen was PBMCs. The chain employs TRBV5-5 and TRBJ1-2; TRBD1 matches 9 bases. The receptor was derived from a middle-aged woman in good health. Some clones in this sample may be carry-over from other donors' samples. The CDR3 DNA follows: TGTGCCAGCAGCATAAAGCCGGACAGGGGACCATATGGCTACACCTTC. Amino acids: CASSIKPDRGPYGYTF.